The rows below give T cell receptor beta chains drawn from one sample of a study of radiation and T cells in renal cell carcinoma. The assay was immunoSEQ multiplex PCR, and TCRdb's table has in-frame clones only and misses some. The sample has 160,000 or so clones; 87% are singletons. The source material was blood, sampled from a patient whose treatment included radiotherapy and nephrectomy. These receptors were obtained from a woman between 50 and 59 years old with renal cell carcinoma. CDR3s include the opening cysteine and the closing phenylalanine or tryptophan. The order of the fields is clone size, V gene, D gene, J gene, CDR3 protein, CDR3 DNA. The D gene is left open where the match is weak. Clone size is shown for a subset of rows, as once, few, many or a class of expanded clone.

clone size: .; V gene: TRBV5-1; D gene: .; J gene: TRBJ1-5; CDR3 protein: CASSLGSGNQPQHF; CDR3 DNA: TGCGCCAGCAGCTTGGGGTCCGGGAACCAGCCCCAGCATTTT
clone size: .; V gene: TRBV18; D gene: .; J gene: TRBJ1-4; CDR3 protein: CASSPQGTNEKLFF; CDR3 DNA: TGTGCCAGCTCACCCCAGGGTACTAATGAAAAACTGTTTTTT
clone size: .; V gene: TRBV6-5; D gene: .; J gene: TRBJ1-5; CDR3 protein: CASRPDTSNQPQHF; CDR3 DNA: TGTGCCAGCAGACCCGACACAAGCAATCAGCCCCAGCATTTT
clone size: few; V gene: TRBV7-9; D gene: .; J gene: TRBJ1-4; CDR3 protein: CASSGSREKLFF; CDR3 DNA: TGTGCCAGCAGTGGATCCCGGGAAAAACTGTTTTTT
clone size: .; V gene: TRBV2; D gene: .; J gene: TRBJ1-5; CDR3 protein: CASSIRGVLMPQHF; CDR3 DNA: TGTGCCAGCAGTATAAGGGGAGTTCTGATGCCCCAGCATTTT
clone size: once; V gene: TRBV5-5; D gene: .; J gene: TRBJ2-7; CDR3 protein: CASSFRGGSHEQYF; CDR3 DNA: TGTGCCAGCAGCTTTCGGGGTGGGTCTCACGAGCAGTACTTC
clone size: .; V gene: TRBV9; D gene: .; J gene: TRBJ2-2; CDR3 protein: CASSVGIGAKEGELFF; CDR3 DNA: TGTGCCAGCAGCGTAGGGATCGGGGCCAAGGAGGGGGAGCTGTTTTTT
clone size: .; V gene: TRBV5-5; D gene: .; J gene: TRBJ2-7; CDR3 protein: CASSRGTAYEQYF; CDR3 DNA: TGTGCCAGCAGCCGGGGGACAGCCTACGAGCAGTACTTC
clone size: .; V gene: TRBV15; D gene: .; J gene: TRBJ2-7; CDR3 protein: CATSRDAGSYEQYF; CDR3 DNA: TGTGCCACCAGCAGAGATGCAGGCTCCTACGAGCAGTACTTC
clone size: .; V gene: TRBV6-5; D gene: TRBD2; J gene: TRBJ2-5; CDR3 protein: CAIGTSGETQYF; CDR3 DNA: TGTGCCATCGGGACTAGCGGGGAGACCCAGTACTTC
clone size: .; V gene: TRBV6-5; D gene: .; J gene: TRBJ2-1; CDR3 protein: CASSYEGGRAHNEQFF; CDR3 DNA: TGTGCCAGCAGTTACGAGGGGGGCAGGGCTCACAATGAGCAGTTCTTC
clone size: few; V gene: TRBV6-1; D gene: .; J gene: TRBJ1-2; CDR3 protein: CASSDSSYGYTF; CDR3 DNA: TGTGCCAGCAGTGACTCTTCCTATGGCTACACCTTC
clone size: .; V gene: TRBV5-5; D gene: .; J gene: TRBJ1-3; CDR3 protein: CASSSPGDGRGTIYF; CDR3 DNA: TGTGCCAGCAGCTCGCCGGGCGATGGTCGAGGCACCATATATTTT
clone size: .; V gene: TRBV5-8; D gene: .; J gene: TRBJ2-1; CDR3 protein: CASNYNWGASRSNEQFF; CDR3 DNA: TGTGCCAGCAACTATAATTGGGGGGCGAGTAGGTCCAATGAGCAGTTCTTC
clone size: .; V gene: TRBV9; D gene: .; J gene: TRBJ2-2; CDR3 protein: CASSINREVGELFF; CDR3 DNA: TGTGCCAGCAGCATAAACAGGGAGGTCGGGGAGCTGTTTTTT
clone size: once; V gene: TRBV28; D gene: .; J gene: TRBJ1-4; CDR3 protein: CASSFSSGINEKLFF; CDR3 DNA: TGTGCCAGCAGTTTTTCGTCAGGGATTAATGAAAAACTGTTTTTT
clone size: few; V gene: TRBV19; D gene: TRBD1; J gene: TRBJ1-6; CDR3 protein: CASSGTGHNSPLHF; CDR3 DNA: TGTGCCAGCAGTGGGACAGGGCATAATTCACCCCTCCACTTT
clone size: .; V gene: TRBV6-1; D gene: .; J gene: TRBJ2-1; CDR3 protein: CASTTGRGYNEQFF; CDR3 DNA: TGTGCCAGCACCACCGGGCGTGGGTACAATGAGCAGTTCTTC
clone size: .; V gene: TRBV20-1; D gene: .; J gene: TRBJ2-3; CDR3 protein: CTLPLADTQYF; CDR3 DNA: TGCACCCTCCCGCTAGCCGATACGCAGTATTTT
clone size: .; V gene: TRBV7-2; D gene: TRBD2; J gene: TRBJ2-1; CDR3 protein: CASSSGTRFDEQFF; CDR3 DNA: TGTGCCAGCAGCTCCGGGACTAGGTTCGATGAGCAGTTCTTC
clone size: .; V gene: TRBV7-2; D gene: .; J gene: TRBJ2-2; CDR3 protein: CASSLRSGPRTGELFF; CDR3 DNA: TGTGCCAGCAGCTTAAGATCGGGGCCGAGGACCGGGGAGCTGTTTTTT
clone size: .; V gene: TRBV5-4; D gene: .; J gene: TRBJ1-2; CDR3 protein: CASSLGEGSNYGYTF; CDR3 DNA: TGTGCCAGCAGCTTGGGGGAAGGCTCCAACTATGGCTACACCTTC
clone size: few; V gene: TRBV4-1; D gene: .; J gene: TRBJ1-5; CDR3 protein: CASSRGGGATIQPQHF; CDR3 DNA: TGCGCCAGCAGCCGAGGCGGCGGGGCCACCATTCAGCCCCAGCATTTT
clone size: .; V gene: TRBV7-9; D gene: TRBD1; J gene: TRBJ1-1; CDR3 protein: CASSLGDRVNTEAFF; CDR3 DNA: TGTGCCAGCAGCTTAGGGGACAGGGTGAACACTGAAGCTTTCTTT
clone size: .; V gene: TRBV4-2; D gene: TRBD1; J gene: TRBJ1-6; CDR3 protein: CASSAPGQGASPLHF; CDR3 DNA: TGTGCCAGCAGCGCCCCGGGACAGGGCGCCTCACCCCTCCACTTT
clone size: .; V gene: TRBV7-3; D gene: .; J gene: TRBJ2-3; CDR3 protein: CASSSDISTDTQYF; CDR3 DNA: TGTGCCAGCAGCTCAGACATAAGCACAGATACGCAGTATTTT
clone size: .; V gene: TRBV6-1; D gene: TRBD1; J gene: TRBJ1-1; CDR3 protein: CASSENRGRTEAFF; CDR3 DNA: TGTGCCAGCAGTGAAAACAGGGGGCGAACTGAAGCTTTCTTT
clone size: .; V gene: TRBV11-2; D gene: .; J gene: TRBJ2-7; CDR3 protein: CASSPRSGSEQYF; CDR3 DNA: TGTGCCAGCAGCCCTCGGTCAGGGAGCGAGCAGTACTTC
clone size: .; V gene: TRBV18; D gene: .; J gene: TRBJ1-3; CDR3 protein: CASSPGQTGNTIYF; CDR3 DNA: TGTGCCAGCTCACCTGGGCAAACTGGAAACACCATATATTTT
clone size: .; V gene: TRBV6-6; D gene: .; J gene: TRBJ1-1; CDR3 protein: CASSYSTAANTEAFF; CDR3 DNA: TGTGCCAGCAGTTACTCGACCGCAGCGAACACTGAAGCTTTCTTT
clone size: .; V gene: TRBV7-7; D gene: .; J gene: TRBJ2-2; CDR3 protein: CASSLAPPGGELFF; CDR3 DNA: TGTGCTAGCAGCCTAGCCCCGCCGGGCGGGGAGCTGTTTTTT
clone size: .; V gene: TRBV7-9; D gene: .; J gene: TRBJ1-1; CDR3 protein: CASSLSRVYTEAFF; CDR3 DNA: TGTGCCAGCAGCTTATCCCGGGTGTACACTGAAGCTTTCTTT
clone size: once; V gene: TRBV30; D gene: TRBD2; J gene: TRBJ2-2; CDR3 protein: CASTRRGETTGELFF; CDR3 DNA: TGTGCCTCGACCCGGCGGGGGGAAACCACCGGGGAGCTGTTTTTT
clone size: .; V gene: TRBV5-1; D gene: .; J gene: TRBJ1-4; CDR3 protein: CASRIDPVSNEKLFF; CDR3 DNA: TGCGCCAGCAGAATCGACCCAGTTTCGAATGAAAAACTGTTTTTT
clone size: .; V gene: TRBV11-2; D gene: .; J gene: TRBJ1-1; CDR3 protein: CASSLDRQNEAFF; CDR3 DNA: TGTGCCAGCAGCTTAGACCGGCAGAATGAAGCTTTCTTT
clone size: .; V gene: TRBV5-6; D gene: .; J gene: TRBJ1-3; CDR3 protein: CASSLERGNTIYF; CDR3 DNA: TGTGCCAGCAGCTTGGAAAGAGGAAACACCATATATTTT
clone size: .; V gene: TRBV18; D gene: .; J gene: TRBJ2-3; CDR3 protein: CASSPRGNTDTQYF; CDR3 DNA: TGTGCCAGCTCACCACGCGGGAACACAGATACGCAGTATTTT
clone size: once; V gene: TRBV6-1; D gene: .; J gene: TRBJ1-2; CDR3 protein: CASSERPGGTYGYTF; CDR3 DNA: TGTGCCAGCAGTGAACGCCCCGGGGGGACCTATGGCTACACCTTC
clone size: .; V gene: TRBV5-4; D gene: TRBD1; J gene: TRBJ1-1; CDR3 protein: CASSTTQGQVNTEAFF; CDR3 DNA: TGTGCCAGCAGCACGACCCAGGGACAGGTGAACACTGAAGCTTTCTTT
clone size: .; V gene: TRBV19; D gene: .; J gene: TRBJ2-7; CDR3 protein: CASSPGRPNPSYEQYF; CDR3 DNA: TGTGCCAGTAGTCCAGGACGGCCCAACCCTTCCTACGAGCAGTACTTC
clone size: once; V gene: TRBV30; D gene: .; J gene: TRBJ1-6; CDR3 protein: CAWSEGTYNSLLHF; CDR3 DNA: TGTGCCTGGAGTGAGGGGACCTATAATTCACTCCTCCACTTT
clone size: .; V gene: TRBV5-8; D gene: .; J gene: TRBJ2-1; CDR3 protein: CASSLARHAEQFF; CDR3 DNA: TGTGCCAGCAGCTTGGCCAGACATGCTGAGCAGTTCTTC